Below, 2 T cell receptor beta chains from the same sample are listed, as sequenced in a study of sequential checkpoint blockade in melanoma. TCRdb's copy holds only in-frame clones and misses some; the assay was immunoSEQ multiplex PCR. This table has some 820 clones, nearly 25% appearing once. Stated treatment: randomized to nivolumab then ipilimumab (arm A) or the reverse (arm B). The sequencing here drew on tumor tissue (inferred from file names), taken from a patient given nivolumab and ipilimumab in sequence. These receptors all stem from a human donor with melanoma.

This clone is labeled as medium-sized (0.01 to 0.1%). The rearrangement uses TRBV11-3 and TRBJ2-5; the D gene could be TRBD1 or TRBD2 (5 bases each). CDR3 size: 16 residues. The V end lost 4 bases, the J end lost 5 bases, and 20 bases lay between the germline ends. Germline CDR1 and CDR2: SGHNT and YENEEA. The CDR3 protein is CASSSYIGALQETQYF. For the CDR3, the DNA is TGTGCCAGCAGCTCGTACATCGGGGCCCTACAGGAGACCCAGTACTTC. Complete variable domain (other parts from reference TRBV11-3 and TRBJ2-5): EAGVVQSPRYKIIEKKQPVAFWCNPISGHNTLYWYLQNLGQGPELLIRYENEEAVDDSQLPKDRFSAERLKGVDSTLKIQPAELGDSAVYLCASSSYIGALQETQYFGPGTRLLVL.

The table lists this clone with a count of one. This rearrangement joins TRBV18 to TRBJ2-1, with D unresolved. V lost 6 bases and J 1 base, leaving 4 bases between the germline ends. From germline, CDR1 is KGHSH and CDR2 LQKENI. This CDR3 is built from 12 residues. The CDR3 protein is CASSPSYNEQFF. The CDR3 region has the DNA TGTGCCAGCTCCCCTTCCTACAATGAGCAGTTCTTC.